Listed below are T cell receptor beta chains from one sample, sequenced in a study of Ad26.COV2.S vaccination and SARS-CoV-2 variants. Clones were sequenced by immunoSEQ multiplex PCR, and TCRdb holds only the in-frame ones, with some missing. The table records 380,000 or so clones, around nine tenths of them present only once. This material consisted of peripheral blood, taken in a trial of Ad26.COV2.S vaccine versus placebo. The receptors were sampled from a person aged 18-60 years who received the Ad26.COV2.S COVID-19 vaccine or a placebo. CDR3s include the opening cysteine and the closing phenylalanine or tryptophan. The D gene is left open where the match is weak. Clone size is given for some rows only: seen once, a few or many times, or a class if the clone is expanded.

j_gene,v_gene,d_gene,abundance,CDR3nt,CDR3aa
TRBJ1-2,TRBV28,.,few,TGTGCCAGCAGTCCCGTACAGGGTGGAGGCTACACCTTC,CASSPVQGGGYTF
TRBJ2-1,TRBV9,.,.,TGTGCCAGCAGCCCCCCTGGGCTAGCGCAATACAATGAGCAGTTCTTC,CASSPPGLAQYNEQFF
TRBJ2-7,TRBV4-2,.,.,TGTGCCAGCAGCCCTTCGGCACAGGGAAGTTACGAGCAGTACTTC,CASSPSAQGSYEQYF
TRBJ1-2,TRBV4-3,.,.,TGCGCCAGCAGCCAAGAATGGACAGCCTCTCCTAACTATGGCTACACCTTC,CASSQEWTASPNYGYTF
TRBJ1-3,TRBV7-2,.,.,TGTGCCAGCAGCTTGACTATCAGCGGAAACACCATATATTTT,CASSLTISGNTIYF
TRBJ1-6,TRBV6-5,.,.,TGTGCCAGCACCCTGGACGGGAAATCACCCCTCCACTTT,CASTLDGKSPLHF
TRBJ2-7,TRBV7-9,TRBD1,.,TGTGCCAGCAGCTTAGGTTATGGGACAGGGGGTTACGAGCAGTACTTC,CASSLGYGTGGYEQYF
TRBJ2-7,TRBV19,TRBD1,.,TGTGCCAGTAGCACTCCGGGACAGGTGGCCTACGAGCAGTACTTC,CASSTPGQVAYEQYF
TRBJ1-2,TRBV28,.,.,TGTGCCAGCAGTTTGTTAGGAAAAGGGCTTGGCTACACCTTC,CASSLLGKGLGYTF
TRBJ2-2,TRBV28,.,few,TGTGCCAGCATAGGGGCGTACACCGGGGAGCTGTTTTTT,CASIGAYTGELFF
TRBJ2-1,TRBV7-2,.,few,TGTGCCAGCAGCTTATTTGGCGCTACCCTAAAGAACAATGAGCAGTTCTTC,CASSLFGATLKNNEQFF
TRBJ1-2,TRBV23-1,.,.,TGCGCCAGCTTATGTGGCAGGGACAACTATGGCTACACCTTC,CASLCGRDNYGYTF
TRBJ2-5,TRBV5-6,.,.,TGTGCCAGCAGCCCAAACCGGGGCCTCCAAGAGACCCAGTACTTC,CASSPNRGLQETQYF
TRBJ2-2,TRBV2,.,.,TGTGCCAGTACTCAAGGAAGGAGCGGGGAGCTGTTTTTT,CASTQGRSGELFF
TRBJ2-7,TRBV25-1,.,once,TGTGCCAGCAGTGCGGGTGGCAGGGGAGCCTACGAGCAGTACTTC,CASSAGGRGAYEQYF
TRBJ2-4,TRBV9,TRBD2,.,TGTGCCAGCAGCGTAGAGCCGGGACTAGCGGGAGGAGGGGCAAAAAACATTCAGTACTTC,CASSVEPGLAGGGAKNIQYF
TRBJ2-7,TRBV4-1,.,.,TGCGCCAGCAGCCAAAGCCCCCAAAGGGCCCCCTACGAGCAGTACTTC,CASSQSPQRAPYEQYF
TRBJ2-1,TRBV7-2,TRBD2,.,TGTGCCAGCAGCATAGCGGGAGTGTACAATGAGCAGTTCTTC,CASSIAGVYNEQFF
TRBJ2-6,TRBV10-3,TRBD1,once,TGTGCCATCAGTGTCAGGCCTGGGACAGGGGGAAGTGGGGCCAACGTCCTGACTTTC,CAISVRPGTGGSGANVLTF
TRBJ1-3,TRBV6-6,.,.,TGTGCCAGCAGTTACCCAGGGGTAGGCACCATATATTTT,CASSYPGVGTIYF
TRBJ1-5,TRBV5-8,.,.,TGTGCCAGCAGCTATATTTCAGGGGTGCAACAGCCCCAGCATTTT,CASSYISGVQQPQHF
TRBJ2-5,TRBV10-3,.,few,TGTGCCACCCCGGCGGTCCAAGAGACCCAGTACTTC,CATPAVQETQYF
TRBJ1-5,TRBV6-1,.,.,TGTGCCAGCAGTGAAACGGGTCTTAGCAATCAGCCCCAGCATTTT,CASSETGLSNQPQHF